This is a list of T cell receptor beta chains from one sample in a study of PD-L1 blockade in urothelial cancer. Clones were read by immunoSEQ multiplex PCR, and TCRdb kept only the in-frame ones, dropping some. The sample consists of 45,000 to 65,000 clones, nearly 85% of them appearing once. The sample here was PBMCs, taken around atezolizumab (anti-PD-L1) treatment. These receptor sequences come from a man aged 35 to 55 with urothelial cancer. The CDR3 runs from the conserved cysteine through the conserved F or W. The D gene is left open where the match is weak. Clone size is given for some rows only: seen once, a few or many times, or a class if the clone is expanded.

CASSSKSSGANVLTF | TGTGCCAGCAGCTCCAAGAGCTCTGGGGCCAACGTCCTGACTTTC | 15 | TRBV5-5 | NA | TRBJ2-6 | NA
CASSQETGLNTEAFF | TGCGCCAGCAGCCAAGAGACAGGTCTTAACACTGAAGCTTTCTTT | 15 | TRBV4-3 | NA | TRBJ1-1 | NA
CASSVDTTTYEQYF | TGCGCCAGCAGCGTGGACACCACTACCTACGAGCAGTACTTC | 14 | TRBV5-1 | NA | TRBJ2-7 | NA
CASGSPKQFF | TGTGCCAGTGGCAGTCCCAAGCAGTTCTTC | 10 | TRBV28 | NA | TRBJ2-1 | NA
CASSIDAGPIAKNIQYF | TGTGCCAGTAGTATAGACGCGGGACCTATAGCCAAAAACATTCAGTACTTC | 17 | TRBV19 | NA | TRBJ2-4 | NA
CASSQAGEAYEQYF | TGTGCCAGCAGTCAGGCGGGAGAAGCCTACGAGCAGTACTTC | 14 | TRBV2 | few | TRBJ2-7 | TRBD2
CASSPFFRPGETQYF | TGTGCCAGTAGCCCCTTTTTCCGGCCCGGGGAGACCCAGTACTTC | 15 | TRBV19 | NA | TRBJ2-5 | NA
CASSPSGSLVAKNIQYF | TGTGCCAGCTCACCATCCGGGTCATTAGTAGCCAAAAACATTCAGTACTTC | 17 | TRBV18 | NA | TRBJ2-4 | NA
CASSGESGSGNTIYF | TGCGCCAGCAGCGGAGAGTCAGGGTCTGGAAACACCATATATTTT | 15 | TRBV4-1 | NA | TRBJ1-3 | NA
CASTQGGRVYGYTF | TGTGCCAGCACCCAAGGGGGGCGGGTCTATGGCTACACCTTC | 14 | TRBV4-2 | NA | TRBJ1-2 | NA
CASSGAGLAETQYF | TGTGCCAGCTCAGGAGCGGGACTAGCCGAGACGCAGTATTTT | 14 | TRBV18 | NA | TRBJ2-3 | TRBD2
CASSLRAIRTGTSTDTQYF | TGCGCCAGCAGCCTGAGGGCGATAAGGACTGGTACTAGCACAGATACGCAGTATTTT | 19 | TRBV4-1 | NA | TRBJ2-3 | NA
CASSLGRSRRGNQPQHF | TGTGCCAGCAGTTTAGGTAGGAGCAGGAGGGGCAATCAGCCCCAGCATTTT | 17 | TRBV28 | NA | TRBJ1-5 | NA
CASSSQDTMNTEAFF | TGTGCCAGCAGTTCACAGGATACCATGAACACTGAAGCTTTCTTT | 15 | TRBV28 | NA | TRBJ1-1 | NA
CASSTNRDRPNYGYTF | TGTGCCAGCAGCACCAACCGGGACAGGCCTAACTATGGCTACACCTTC | 16 | TRBV27 | NA | TRBJ1-2 | TRBD1
CASSSSGSRQFF | TGTGCCAGCAGCTCCAGCGGCTCGCGGCAGTTCTTC | 12 | TRBV7-2 | NA | TRBJ2-1 | NA
CASSEPGDAGELFF | TGTGCCAGCAGCGAACCGGGGGATGCCGGGGAGCTGTTTTTT | 14 | TRBV7-9 | NA | TRBJ2-2 | NA
CASSEAQGEVTEAFF | TGTGCCAGCAGTGAAGCCCAGGGGGAGGTCACTGAAGCTTTCTTT | 15 | TRBV6-1 | NA | TRBJ1-1 | TRBD1
CSVVGPGNEKLFF | TGCAGCGTTGTGGGCCCCGGAAATGAAAAACTGTTTTTT | 13 | TRBV29-1 | NA | TRBJ1-4 | NA
CAWSGALAKNIQYF | TGTGCCTGGAGTGGGGCCTTAGCCAAAAACATTCAGTACTTC | 14 | TRBV30 | NA | TRBJ2-4 | NA
CASSQGLGTYEQYF | TGTGCCAGCAGCCAAGGGCTGGGGACTTACGAGCAGTACTTC | 14 | TRBV4-2 | NA | TRBJ2-7 | NA
CASTTGTSPETQYF | TGTGCCAGCACCACCGGGACTAGCCCAGAGACCCAGTACTTC | 14 | TRBV9 | once | TRBJ2-5 | TRBD2
CASSSPGQGSYEQYF | TGTGCCAGTAGCTCTCCGGGACAGGGCTCCTACGAGCAGTACTTC | 15 | TRBV19 | NA | TRBJ2-7 | TRBD1
CASSFFLTGANQPQHF | TGTGCCAGCAGTTTCTTCCTGACAGGGGCAAATCAGCCCCAGCATTTT | 16 | TRBV28 | NA | TRBJ1-5 | TRBD1
CASSQDTGLGNEQFF | TGCGCCAGCAGCCAAGACACCGGACTTGGCAATGAGCAGTTCTTC | 15 | TRBV4-1 | NA | TRBJ2-1 | NA
CASSRDRGQPQHF | TGCGCCAGCAGCCGGGACAGGGGCCAGCCCCAGCATTTT | 13 | TRBV4-3 | NA | TRBJ1-5 | TRBD1
CASSLARTSGDYEQYF | TGCGCCAGCAGCTTGGCTAGGACTAGCGGAGATTACGAGCAGTACTTC | 16 | TRBV5-1 | NA | TRBJ2-7 | TRBD2
CASSVGAGVTEAFF | TGTGCCAGCAGCGTAGGGGCGGGAGTCACTGAAGCTTTCTTT | 14 | TRBV9 | NA | TRBJ1-1 | NA
CSAWTSEAFF | TGCAGTGCCTGGACAAGTGAAGCTTTCTTT | 10 | TRBV20-1 | NA | TRBJ1-1 | NA
CASSRVTGGEQPQHF | TGTGCCAGCAGTCGGGTGACAGGGGGGGAGCAGCCCCAGCATTTT | 15 | TRBV27 | NA | TRBJ1-5 | TRBD1
CASSPTPLQGLGTDTQYF | TGTGCCAGCAGCCCGACTCCCCTCCAGGGCTTGGGGACAGATACGCAGTATTTT | 18 | TRBV7-3 | NA | TRBJ2-3 | NA
CASSQVNAGSGAFF | TGTGCCAGCAGCCAAGTCAACGCAGGAAGCGGAGCTTTCTTT | 14 | TRBV14 | NA | TRBJ1-1 | NA
CASSLLVSSYEQYF | TGCGCCAGCAGCTTGTTGGTCAGCTCCTACGAGCAGTACTTC | 14 | TRBV5-1 | NA | TRBJ2-7 | NA
CACLETGGADSNQPQHF | TGTGCCTGCCTCGAGACAGGGGGCGCGGATAGTAATCAGCCCCAGCATTTT | 17 | TRBV30 | NA | TRBJ1-5 | TRBD1
CASSPGTSFTDEQFF | TGTGCCAGCAGCCCCGGGACTAGTTTTACCGATGAGCAGTTCTTC | 15 | TRBV28 | NA | TRBJ2-1 | TRBD2
CASSLRRSGQGSSYEQYF | TGTGCCAGCAGCTTGCGGAGGAGTGGACAGGGGTCCTCCTACGAGCAGTACTTC | 18 | TRBV5-5 | NA | TRBJ2-7 | TRBD1
CAWSVGTGTGELFF | TGTGCCTGGAGTGTGGGGACAGGCACCGGGGAGCTGTTTTTT | 14 | TRBV30 | NA | TRBJ2-2 | TRBD1
CAWSMADVAEQFF | TGTGCCTGGAGTATGGCTGATGTGGCTGAGCAGTTCTTC | 13 | TRBV30 | NA | TRBJ2-1 | NA
CASSPTGNYGYTF | TGTGCCAGCAGCCCGACAGGGAACTATGGCTACACCTTC | 13 | TRBV6-5 | once | TRBJ1-2 | TRBD1
CASTPRDRDYNQPQHF | TGTGCCAGCACACCCAGGGACAGGGACTACAATCAGCCCCAGCATTTT | 16 | TRBV28 | once | TRBJ1-5 | TRBD1
CASSPGTGSYNEQFF | TGTGCCAGCAGTCCTGGGACAGGCTCCTACAATGAGCAGTTCTTC | 15 | TRBV28 | NA | TRBJ2-1 | TRBD1
CASSFTGGNTIYF | TGTGCCAGCAGTTTTACAGGGGGAAACACCATATATTTT | 13 | TRBV27 | NA | TRBJ1-3 | NA
CATAGGLAGGFQETQYF | TGTGCCACCGCGGGGGGACTAGCGGGTGGATTCCAAGAGACCCAGTACTTC | 17 | TRBV28 | NA | TRBJ2-5 | TRBD2
CASSHRDRDAEQYF | TGTGCCAGCTCCCACAGGGACAGGGATGCCGAGCAGTACTTC | 14 | TRBV18 | NA | TRBJ2-7 | TRBD1
CATDLTGDGTEAFF | TGTGCCACCGATCTAACAGGGGATGGCACTGAAGCTTTCTTT | 14 | TRBV15 | NA | TRBJ1-1 | TRBD1
CASSRGGYTEAFF | TGTGCCAGCAGTCGCGGGGGGTATACTGAAGCTTTCTTT | 13 | TRBV6-5 | NA | TRBJ1-1 | NA
CASLLATNEKLFF | TGTGCCAGCCTTCTCGCAACTAATGAAAAACTGTTTTTT | 13 | TRBV2 | NA | TRBJ1-4 | NA
CASSVSAGSANYGYTF | TGTGCCAGCTCAGTCTCCGCCGGCAGCGCTAACTATGGCTACACCTTC | 16 | TRBV18 | NA | TRBJ1-2 | NA